The rows below give T cell receptor beta chains drawn from one sample of a study of T cells in Graves' hyperthyroidism and ophthalmopathy. TCRdb reprocessed the multiplex PCR reads with MiXCR, giving one entry per CDR3 protein. The profile shows over 350,000 distinct CDR3 sequences, around a sixth of them singletons. Sequences were obtained from blood. The receptors stem from a man younger than 35 with Graves' ophthalmopathy. Both conserved end residues are part of each CDR3. Each record gives: CDR3 DNA, CDR3 protein, D gene, V gene, clone size, J gene. D genes are given only for firm matches. A clone size is listed for some rows: how often the clone was seen (once, few, many), or a class if it is expanded.

cdr3_nt: TGCAGCTCGGCGGTGGGCGCTGAAGCTTTCTTT
cdr3_aa: CSSAVGAEAFF
d_call: NA
v_call: TRBV29-1
clone_size: NA
j_call: TRBJ1-1

cdr3_nt: TGTGCCAGCAACCCAGGGGGGACTAATGAAAAACTGTTTTTT
cdr3_aa: CASNPGGTNEKLFF
d_call: TRBD1
v_call: TRBV12-3/TRBV12-4
clone_size: many
j_call: TRBJ1-4

cdr3_nt: TGCAGTGCTAACCCCCCGCAGGTTGGGTATGGCTACACCTTC
cdr3_aa: CSANPPQVGYGYTF
d_call: NA
v_call: TRBV20-1
clone_size: NA
j_call: TRBJ1-2

cdr3_nt: TGCGCCAGCAGCCCCGAGCGGGACAGGGAATATAGCAATCAGCCCCAGCATTTT
cdr3_aa: CASSPERDREYSNQPQHF
d_call: TRBD1
v_call: TRBV5-1
clone_size: many
j_call: TRBJ1-5

cdr3_nt: TGCAGTGCTAGAGATCGTGGGACCCAGTACTTC
cdr3_aa: CSARDRGTQYF
d_call: NA
v_call: TRBV20-1
clone_size: many
j_call: TRBJ2-5

cdr3_nt: TGTGCCAGCAGCTTAGGGACGGGGGAGGACAATGAGCAGTTCTTC
cdr3_aa: CASSLGTGEDNEQFF
d_call: NA
v_call: TRBV7-6
clone_size: many
j_call: TRBJ2-1

cdr3_nt: TGTGCCAGCAGTCCTGGGACGGCCAAGCCACTATCAGGCTACACCTTC
cdr3_aa: CASSPGTAKPLSGYTF
d_call: NA
v_call: TRBV7-2
clone_size: few
j_call: TRBJ1-2

cdr3_nt: TGTGCCAGCAGTTACATTCGGGGGCTGGAGACCCAGTACTTC
cdr3_aa: CASSYIRGLETQYF
d_call: NA
v_call: TRBV6-5
clone_size: few
j_call: TRBJ2-5

cdr3_nt: TGTGCCAGCAGCTTAGGCCACTCTGGGGCCAACGTCCTGACTTTC
cdr3_aa: CASSLGHSGANVLTF
d_call: NA
v_call: TRBV11-2
clone_size: many
j_call: TRBJ2-6

cdr3_nt: TGCAGTGCTGACTTGAATCCTGAGCAGTACTTC
cdr3_aa: CSADLNPEQYF
d_call: NA
v_call: TRBV20-1
clone_size: many
j_call: TRBJ2-7

cdr3_nt: TGTGCCAGCGCAGCGAGCTCCTATAATTCACCCCTCCACTTT
cdr3_aa: CASAASSYNSPLHF
d_call: NA
v_call: TRBV7-3
clone_size: NA
j_call: TRBJ1-6

cdr3_nt: TGTGCCAGCAGCCAAGTCGCGGGGGGGCAAGAGACCCAGTACTTC
cdr3_aa: CASSQVAGGQETQYF
d_call: TRBD2
v_call: TRBV3-1
clone_size: many
j_call: TRBJ2-5

cdr3_nt: TGTGCCAGTAGTATCATGTGGGGCTCACAAGAGACCCAGTACTTC
cdr3_aa: CASSIMWGSQETQYF
d_call: NA
v_call: TRBV19
clone_size: NA
j_call: TRBJ2-5

cdr3_nt: TGTGCCAGCGAAGGGGGCAGGGAGCAGTTCTTC
cdr3_aa: CASEGGREQFF
d_call: TRBD1
v_call: TRBV7-9
clone_size: many
j_call: TRBJ2-1

cdr3_nt: TGTGCCACCTCCCTAGCAACTAATGAAAAACTGTTTTTT
cdr3_aa: CATSLATNEKLFF
d_call: NA
v_call: TRBV7-6
clone_size: NA
j_call: TRBJ1-4

cdr3_nt: TGTGCCAGCAGTTACGGGCTAGCGACTTCCAAAAACATTCAGTACTTC
cdr3_aa: CASSYGLATSKNIQYF
d_call: NA
v_call: TRBV6-5
clone_size: NA
j_call: TRBJ2-4